The present T cell receptor beta chain was sequenced within a study of T cells in Graves' hyperthyroidism and ophthalmopathy. What was amplified from RNA transcripts were TCR beta CDR3 regions. HTBI primers were used for first-round RT-PCR of the TCR CDR3. One entry per CDR3 protein, called by TCRdb with MiXCR from the multiplex PCR reads. Seen here are over 700,000 distinct CDR3 sequences, about 17% observed once, and the top ten hold 16%. The sample of blood was obtained at first hyperthyroidism diagnosis (before any ophthalmopathy symptoms). The V and J ends lost 3 bases and 2 bases respectively, with 11 bases between them. This CDR3 comprises 14 residues. Germline lookup yields CDR1 SGDLS and CDR2 YYNGEE. This clonotype was picked up many times.

Sequencing was carried out using blood. The TCR was taken from a woman between 50 and 59 years old with Graves' hyperthyroidism that later progressed to Graves' ophthalmopathy. The rearrangement links TRBV9 to TRBJ2-5, with D possibly being TRBD1 (5 bases). The CDR3 DNA reads as TGTGCCAGCAGCGCCAGGGTTCAGCAAGAGACCCAGTACTTC. This gives the protein CASSARVQQETQYF.